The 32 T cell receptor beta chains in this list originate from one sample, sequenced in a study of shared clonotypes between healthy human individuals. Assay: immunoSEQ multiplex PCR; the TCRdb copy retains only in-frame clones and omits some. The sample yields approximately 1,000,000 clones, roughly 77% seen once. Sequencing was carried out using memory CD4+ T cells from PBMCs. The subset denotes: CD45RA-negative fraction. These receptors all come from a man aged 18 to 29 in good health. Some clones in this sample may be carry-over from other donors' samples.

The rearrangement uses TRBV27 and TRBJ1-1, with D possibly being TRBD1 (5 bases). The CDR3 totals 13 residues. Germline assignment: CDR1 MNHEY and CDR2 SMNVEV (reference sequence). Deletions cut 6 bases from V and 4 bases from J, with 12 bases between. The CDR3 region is CASRATGATEAFF. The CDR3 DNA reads TGTGCCAGCAGGGCTACCGGGGCCACTGAAGCTTTCTTT.

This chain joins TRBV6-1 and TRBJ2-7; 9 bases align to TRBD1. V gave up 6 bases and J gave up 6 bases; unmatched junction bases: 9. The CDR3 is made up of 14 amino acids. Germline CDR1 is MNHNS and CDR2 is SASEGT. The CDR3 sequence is CASREDRGPGEQYF. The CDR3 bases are TGTGCCAGCAGAGAGGACAGGGGCCCCGGCGAGCAGTACTTC.

CDR3 DNA: TGTGCCAGCAGCCCGCAAACAGGGGGCGATCAGCCCCAGCATTTT. This sequence encodes CASSPQTGGDQPQHF. The chain uses TRBV7-9 and TRBJ1-5, with TRBD1 matching over 9 bases. CDR1 is SEHNR, CDR2 FQNEAQ, per germline (reference sequence). This CDR3 contains 15 residues. V was clipped by 5 bases and J by 5 bases; unmatched bases: 7.

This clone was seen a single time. CDR3 sequence reads: CASSYSKASGIYEQYF. CDR3 DNA sequence: TGTGCCAGCAGTTACTCGAAGGCTAGCGGGATATACGAGCAGTACTTC. V is TRBV6-5 and J is TRBJ2-7, with 9 bases that match TRBD2. The CDR3 is 16 residues long. The germline gives CDR1 MNHEY, CDR2 SVGAGI. V was pared by 0 bases and J by 4 bases, with 7 bases of the junction left unmatched.

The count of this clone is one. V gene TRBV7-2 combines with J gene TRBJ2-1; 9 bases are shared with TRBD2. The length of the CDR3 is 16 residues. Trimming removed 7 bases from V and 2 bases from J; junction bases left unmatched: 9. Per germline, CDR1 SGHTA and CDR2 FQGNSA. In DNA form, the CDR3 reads TGTGCCAGCAAAGGCGGGAGGGCCCGAGCCTACAATGAGCAGTTCTTC. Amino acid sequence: CASKGGRARAYNEQFF.

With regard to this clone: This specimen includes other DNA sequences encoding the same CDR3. CDR3 protein: CASSVGLAGAYNEQFF. In nucleotides, the CDR3 is TGTGCCAGCAGCGTAGGCCTGGCAGGAGCCTACAATGAGCAGTTCTTC. The V and J genes are TRBV9 and TRBJ2-1; D is undetermined. The germline CDR1 and CDR2 sequences are SGDLS and YYNGEE. The CDR3 has 16 residues. The V end was cut by 0 bases, the J end by 2 bases, with 12 bases between.

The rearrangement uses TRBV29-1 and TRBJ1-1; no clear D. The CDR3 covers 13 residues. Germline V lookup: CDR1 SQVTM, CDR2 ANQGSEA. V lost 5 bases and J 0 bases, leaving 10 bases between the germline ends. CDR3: CSVKTRLNTEAFF. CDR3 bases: TGCAGCGTTAAAACAAGGCTGAACACTGAAGCTTTCTTT.

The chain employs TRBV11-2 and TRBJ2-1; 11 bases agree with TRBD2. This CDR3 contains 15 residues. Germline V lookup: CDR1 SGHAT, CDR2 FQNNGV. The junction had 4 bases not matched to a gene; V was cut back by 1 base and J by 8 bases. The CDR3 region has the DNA TGTGCCAGCAGCTTAGGACTAGCGGGAACGGATGAGCAGTTCTTC. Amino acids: CASSLGLAGTDEQFF.

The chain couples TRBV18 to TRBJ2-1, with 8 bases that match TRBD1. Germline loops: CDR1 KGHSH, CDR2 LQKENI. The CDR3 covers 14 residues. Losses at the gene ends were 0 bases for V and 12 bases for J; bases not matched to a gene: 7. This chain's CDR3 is CASSPPQDRERQFF. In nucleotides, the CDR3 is TGTGCCAGCTCACCACCCCAGGACAGGGAACGGCAGTTCTTC.

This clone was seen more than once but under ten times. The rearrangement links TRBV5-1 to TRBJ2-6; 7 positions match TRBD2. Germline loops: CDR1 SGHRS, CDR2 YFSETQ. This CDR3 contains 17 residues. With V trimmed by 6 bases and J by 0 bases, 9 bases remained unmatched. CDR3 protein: CASTTGGSRSGANVLTF. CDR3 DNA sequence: TGCGCCAGCACAACCGGGGGGTCCCGCTCTGGGGCCAACGTCCTGACTTTC.

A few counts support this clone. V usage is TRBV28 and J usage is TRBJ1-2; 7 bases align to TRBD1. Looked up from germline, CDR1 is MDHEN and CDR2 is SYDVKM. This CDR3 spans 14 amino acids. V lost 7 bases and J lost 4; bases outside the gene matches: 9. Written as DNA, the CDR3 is TGTGCCAGCATCAGAACCGGGACAGTCTATGGCTACACCTTC. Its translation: CASIRTGTVYGYTF.

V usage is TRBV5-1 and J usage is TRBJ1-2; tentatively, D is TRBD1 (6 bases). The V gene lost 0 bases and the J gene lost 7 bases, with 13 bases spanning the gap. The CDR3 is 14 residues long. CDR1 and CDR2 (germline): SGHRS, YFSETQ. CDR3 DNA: TGCGCCAGCAGCTTGGATCTTGGGGGGCTTGGCTACACCTTC. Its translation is CASSLDLGGLGYTF.

This CDR3 reads CASSPPPFSYNEQFF. In nucleotides, the CDR3 is TGTGCCAGCAGCCCGCCTCCTTTCTCCTACAATGAGCAGTTCTTC. The chain has TRBV9 and TRBJ2-1; D not certain. The V end was cut by 4 bases, the J end by 0 bases, with 11 bases between. This CDR3 is built from 15 residues. Germline loops: CDR1 SGDLS, CDR2 YYNGEE.

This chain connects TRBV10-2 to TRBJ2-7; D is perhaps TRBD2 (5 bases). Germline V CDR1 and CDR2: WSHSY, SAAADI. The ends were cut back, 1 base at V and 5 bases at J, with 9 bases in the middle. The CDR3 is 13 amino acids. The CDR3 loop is CASSEFRTDEQYF. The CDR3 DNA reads TGCGCCAGCAGTGAGTTCAGGACTGACGAGCAGTACTTC.

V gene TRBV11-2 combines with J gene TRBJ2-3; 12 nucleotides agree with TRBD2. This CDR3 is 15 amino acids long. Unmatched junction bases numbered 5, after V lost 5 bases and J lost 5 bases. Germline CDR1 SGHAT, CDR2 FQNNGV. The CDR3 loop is CASSGLAGKGDTQYF. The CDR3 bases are TGTGCCAGCAGCGGACTAGCGGGGAAGGGAGATACGCAGTATTTT.

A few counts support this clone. The CDR3 nucleotides are TGTGCCAGTAGTATCGGGACGAAGAACACTGAAGCTTTCTTT. Translated: CASSIGTKNTEAFF. The V and J genes are TRBV19 and TRBJ1-1; D perhaps matches TRBD1 (5 bases). V was shortened by 3 bases and J by 1 base, with 9 bases between the two germline ends. The V gene's germline CDR1 is LNHDA and CDR2 SQIVND (reference sequence). The CDR3 consists of 14 residues.

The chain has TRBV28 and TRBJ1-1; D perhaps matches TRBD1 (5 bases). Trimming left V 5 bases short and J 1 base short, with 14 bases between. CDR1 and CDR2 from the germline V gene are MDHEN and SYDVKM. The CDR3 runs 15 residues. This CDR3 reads CASSPPGGTNTEAFF. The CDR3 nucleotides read TGTGCCAGCAGTCCCCCCGGTGGGACGAACACTGAAGCTTTCTTT.

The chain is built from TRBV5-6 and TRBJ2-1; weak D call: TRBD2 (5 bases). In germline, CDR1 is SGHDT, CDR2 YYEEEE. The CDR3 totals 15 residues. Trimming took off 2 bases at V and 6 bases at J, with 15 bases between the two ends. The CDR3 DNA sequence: TGTGCCAGCAGCTTCTTCGGACCGGAGGTCAATGAGCAGTTCTTC. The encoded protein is CASSFFGPEVNEQFF. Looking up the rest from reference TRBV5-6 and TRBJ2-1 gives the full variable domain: DAGVTQSPTHLIKTRGQQVTLRCSPKSGHDTVSWYQQALGQGPQFIFQYYEEEERQRGNFPDRFSGHQFPNYSSELNVNALLLGDSALYLCASSFFGPEVNEQFFGPGTRLTVL.

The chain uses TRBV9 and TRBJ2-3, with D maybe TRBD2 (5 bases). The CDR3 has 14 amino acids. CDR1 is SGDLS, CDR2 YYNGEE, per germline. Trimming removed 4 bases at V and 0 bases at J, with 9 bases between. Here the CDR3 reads CASSSRTSTDTQYF. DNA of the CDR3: TGTGCCAGCAGCTCCCGGACTAGCACAGATACGCAGTATTTT. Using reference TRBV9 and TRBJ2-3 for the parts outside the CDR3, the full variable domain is DSGVTQTPKHLITATGQRVTLRCSPRSGDLSVYWYQQSLDQGLQFLIQYYNGEERAKGNILERFSAQQFPDLHSELNLSSLELGDSALYFCASSSRTSTDTQYFGPGTRLTVL.

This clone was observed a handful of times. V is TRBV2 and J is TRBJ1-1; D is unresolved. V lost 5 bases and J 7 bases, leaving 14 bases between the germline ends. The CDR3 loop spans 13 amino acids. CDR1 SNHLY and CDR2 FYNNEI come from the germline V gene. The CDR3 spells CASSRRERGEAFF. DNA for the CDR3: TGTGCCAGCAGTCGCCGGGAACGAGGTGAAGCTTTCTTT. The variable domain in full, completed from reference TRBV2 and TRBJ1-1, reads EPEVTQTPSHQVTQMGQEVILRCVPISNHLYFYWYRQILGQKVEFLVSFYNNEISEKSEIFDDQFSVERPDGSNFTLKIRSTKLEDSAMYFCASSRRERGEAFFGQGTRLTVV.

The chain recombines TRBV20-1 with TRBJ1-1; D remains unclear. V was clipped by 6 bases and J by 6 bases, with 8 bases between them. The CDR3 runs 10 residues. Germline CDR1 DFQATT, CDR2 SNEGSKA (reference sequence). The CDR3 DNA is TGCAGTGCCAATCCCTCTGAAGCTTTCTTT. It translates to CSANPSEAFF.

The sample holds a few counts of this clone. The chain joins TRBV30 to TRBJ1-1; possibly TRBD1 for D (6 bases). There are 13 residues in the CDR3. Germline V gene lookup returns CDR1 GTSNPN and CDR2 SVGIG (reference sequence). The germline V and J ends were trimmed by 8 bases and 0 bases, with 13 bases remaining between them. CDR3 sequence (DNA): TGTGCCGGGGACACCATGATGAACACTGAAGCTTTCTTT. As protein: CAGDTMMNTEAFF.

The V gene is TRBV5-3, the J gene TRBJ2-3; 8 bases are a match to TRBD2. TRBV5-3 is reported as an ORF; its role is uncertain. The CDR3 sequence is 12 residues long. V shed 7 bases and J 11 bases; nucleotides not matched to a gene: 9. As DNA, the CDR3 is TGTGCCAGAGGACTAGCCAGTATGGTGCAGTATTTT. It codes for CARGLASMVQYF.

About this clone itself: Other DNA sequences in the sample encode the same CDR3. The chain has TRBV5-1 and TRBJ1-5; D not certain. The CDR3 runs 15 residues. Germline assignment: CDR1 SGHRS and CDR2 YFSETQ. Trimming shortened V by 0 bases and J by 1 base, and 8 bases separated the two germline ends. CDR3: CASSLEGISNQPQHF. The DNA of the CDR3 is TGCGCCAGCAGCTTGGAAGGGATCAGCAATCAGCCCCAGCATTTT.

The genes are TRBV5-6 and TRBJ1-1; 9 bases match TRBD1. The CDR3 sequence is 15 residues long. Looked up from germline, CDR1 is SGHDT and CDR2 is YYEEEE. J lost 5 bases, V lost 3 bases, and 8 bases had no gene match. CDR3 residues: CASSWGQGGRTEAFF. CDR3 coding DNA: TGTGCCAGCAGCTGGGGACAGGGCGGGAGGACTGAAGCTTTCTTT.

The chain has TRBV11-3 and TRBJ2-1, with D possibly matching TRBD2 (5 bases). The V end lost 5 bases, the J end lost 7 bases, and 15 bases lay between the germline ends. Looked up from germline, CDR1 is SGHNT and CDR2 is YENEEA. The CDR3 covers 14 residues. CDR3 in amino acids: CASSRGLAGNEQFF. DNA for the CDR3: TGTGCCAGCAGCCGAGGGCTAGCTGGTAATGAGCAGTTCTTC.

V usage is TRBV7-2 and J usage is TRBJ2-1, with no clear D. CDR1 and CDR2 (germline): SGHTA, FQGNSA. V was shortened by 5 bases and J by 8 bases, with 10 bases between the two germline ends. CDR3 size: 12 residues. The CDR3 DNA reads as TGTGCCAGCAGCCAATACCCCCATGAGCAGTTCTTC. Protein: CASSQYPHEQFF.

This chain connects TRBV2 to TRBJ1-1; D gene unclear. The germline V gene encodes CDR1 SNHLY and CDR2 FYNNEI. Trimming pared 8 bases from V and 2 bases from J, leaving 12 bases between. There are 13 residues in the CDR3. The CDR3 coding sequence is TGTGCCAGCTCTGTGGATAAAAACACTGAAGCTTTCTTT. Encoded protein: CASSVDKNTEAFF.

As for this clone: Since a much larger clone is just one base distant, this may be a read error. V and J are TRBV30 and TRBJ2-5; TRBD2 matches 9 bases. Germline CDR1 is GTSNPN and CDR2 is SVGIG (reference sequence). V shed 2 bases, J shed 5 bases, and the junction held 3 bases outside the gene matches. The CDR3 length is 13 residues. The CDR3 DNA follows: TGTGCCTGGAGTCTTAGCGGGAGTGAGACCCAGTACTTC. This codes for CAWSLSGSETQYF. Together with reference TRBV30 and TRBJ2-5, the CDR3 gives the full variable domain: SQTIHQWPATLVQPVGSPLSLECTVEGTSNPNLYWYRQAAGRGLQLLFYSVGIGQISSEVPQNLSASRPQDRQFILSSKKLLLSDSGFYLCAWSLSGSETQYFGPGTRLLVL.

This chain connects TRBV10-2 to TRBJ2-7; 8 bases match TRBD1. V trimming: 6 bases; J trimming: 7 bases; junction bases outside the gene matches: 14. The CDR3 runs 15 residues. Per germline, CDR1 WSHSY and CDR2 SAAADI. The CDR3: CASRDPDRVKREQYF. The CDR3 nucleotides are TGCGCCAGCAGAGACCCGGACAGGGTGAAACGGGAGCAGTACTTC.

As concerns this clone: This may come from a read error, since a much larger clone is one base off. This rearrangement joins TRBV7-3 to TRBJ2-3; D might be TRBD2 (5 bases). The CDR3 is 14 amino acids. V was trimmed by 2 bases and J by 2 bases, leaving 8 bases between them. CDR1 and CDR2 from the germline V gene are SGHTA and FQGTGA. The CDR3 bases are TGTGCCAGCAGCTTAGAGGGATACACAGATACGCAGTATTTT. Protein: CASSLEGYTDTQYF.

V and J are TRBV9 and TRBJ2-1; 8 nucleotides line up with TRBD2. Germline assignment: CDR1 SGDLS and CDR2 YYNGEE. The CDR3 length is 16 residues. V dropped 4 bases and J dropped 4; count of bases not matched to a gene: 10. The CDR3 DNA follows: TGTGCCAGCAGCCTACGGACTAGCTTTGTTTACAATGAGCAGTTCTTC. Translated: CASSLRTSFVYNEQFF. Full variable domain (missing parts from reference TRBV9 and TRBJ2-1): DSGVTQTPKHLITATGQRVTLRCSPRSGDLSVYWYQQSLDQGLQFLIQYYNGEERAKGNILERFSAQQFPDLHSELNLSSLELGDSALYFCASSLRTSFVYNEQFFGPGTRLTVL.